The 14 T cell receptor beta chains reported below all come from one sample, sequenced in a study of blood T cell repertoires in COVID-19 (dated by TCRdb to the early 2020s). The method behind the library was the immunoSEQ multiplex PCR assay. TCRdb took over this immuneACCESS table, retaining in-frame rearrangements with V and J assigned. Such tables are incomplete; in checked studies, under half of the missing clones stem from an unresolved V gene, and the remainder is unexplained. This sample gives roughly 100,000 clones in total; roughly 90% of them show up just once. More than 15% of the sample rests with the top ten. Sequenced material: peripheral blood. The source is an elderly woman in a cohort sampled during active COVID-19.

CDR3 nucleotides: TGCGCCAGCAGTGAGTCTGCCAGGGGGATCTACGAGCAGTACTTC. Protein sequence: CASSESARGIYEQYF. The chain is built from TRBV10-2 and TRBJ2-7, with TRBD1 matching 7 bases. The germline V gene encodes CDR1 WSHSY and CDR2 SAAADI. The V and J ends lost 0 bases and 3 bases, in that order; junction bases with no gene match: 5. This CDR3 is built from 15 residues.

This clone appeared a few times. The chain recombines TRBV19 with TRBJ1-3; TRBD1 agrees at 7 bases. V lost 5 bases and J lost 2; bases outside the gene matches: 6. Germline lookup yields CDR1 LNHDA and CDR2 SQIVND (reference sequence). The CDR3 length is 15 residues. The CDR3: CASSPHTGAGNTIYF. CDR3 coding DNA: TGTGCCAGTAGTCCTCATACAGGGGCTGGAAACACCATATATTTT.

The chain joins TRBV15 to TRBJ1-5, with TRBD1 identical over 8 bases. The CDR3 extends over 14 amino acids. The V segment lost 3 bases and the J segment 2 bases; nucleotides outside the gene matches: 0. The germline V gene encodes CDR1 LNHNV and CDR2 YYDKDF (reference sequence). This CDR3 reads CATSRDRGNQPQHF. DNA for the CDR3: TGTGCCACCAGCAGGGACAGGGGCAATCAGCCCCAGCATTTT.

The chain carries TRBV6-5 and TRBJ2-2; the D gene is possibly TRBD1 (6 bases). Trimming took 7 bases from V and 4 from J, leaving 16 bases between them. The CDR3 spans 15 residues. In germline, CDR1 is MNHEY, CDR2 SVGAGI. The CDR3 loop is CASTPTPRGTGELFF. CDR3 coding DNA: TGTGCCAGCACCCCCACCCCCAGGGGCACCGGGGAGCTGTTTTTT.

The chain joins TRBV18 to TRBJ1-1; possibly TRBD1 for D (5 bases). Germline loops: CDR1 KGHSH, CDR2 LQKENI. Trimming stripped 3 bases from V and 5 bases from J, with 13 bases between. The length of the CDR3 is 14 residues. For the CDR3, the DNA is TGTGCCAGCTCACCTCAGGCAGGGCGAACTGAAGCTTTCTTT. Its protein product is CASSPQAGRTEAFF.

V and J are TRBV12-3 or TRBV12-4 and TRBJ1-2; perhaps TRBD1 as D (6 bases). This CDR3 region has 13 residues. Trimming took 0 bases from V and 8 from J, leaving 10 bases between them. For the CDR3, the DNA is TGTGCCAGCAGTTTAGCCCACAGGGACGGCTACACCTTC. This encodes CASSLAHRDGYTF.

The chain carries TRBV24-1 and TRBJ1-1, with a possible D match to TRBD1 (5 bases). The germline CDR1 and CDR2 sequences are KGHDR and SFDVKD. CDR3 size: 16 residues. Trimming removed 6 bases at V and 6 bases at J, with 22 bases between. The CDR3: CATSRSGQGQQSEAFF. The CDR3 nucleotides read TGTGCCACCAGTCGGTCGGGCCAGGGTCAGCAATCTGAAGCTTTCTTT.

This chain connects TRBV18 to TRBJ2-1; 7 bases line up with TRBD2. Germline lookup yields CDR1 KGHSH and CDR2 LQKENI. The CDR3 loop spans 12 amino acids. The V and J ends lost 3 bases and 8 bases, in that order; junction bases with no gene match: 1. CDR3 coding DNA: TGTGCCAGCTCACCCGCGGGGGATGAGCAGTTCTTC. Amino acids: CASSPAGDEQFF.

CDR3 in amino acids: CASSRQGGSYGYTF. The DNA for the CDR3 is TGTGCCAGCAGCCGACAGGGGGGTAGCTATGGCTACACCTTC. This chain uses TRBV5-4 with TRBJ1-2; 9 nucleotides align to TRBD1. The ends lost 4 bases at V and 4 bases at J; junction bases unmatched: 5. The germline V gene encodes CDR1 SGHNT and CDR2 YYREEE (reference sequence). This CDR3 comprises 14 residues.

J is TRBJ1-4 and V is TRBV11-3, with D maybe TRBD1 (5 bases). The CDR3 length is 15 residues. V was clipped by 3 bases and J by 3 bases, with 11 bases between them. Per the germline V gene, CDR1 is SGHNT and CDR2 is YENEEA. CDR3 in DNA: TGTGCCAGCAGCTTGTTGACAGCGCCTAATGAAAAACTGTTTTTT. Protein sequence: CASSLLTAPNEKLFF.

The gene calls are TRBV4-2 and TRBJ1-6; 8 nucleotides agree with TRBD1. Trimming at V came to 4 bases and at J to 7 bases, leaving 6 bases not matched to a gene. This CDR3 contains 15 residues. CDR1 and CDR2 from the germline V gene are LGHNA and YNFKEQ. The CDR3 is CASSRDGQGNSPLHF. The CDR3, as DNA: TGTGCCAGCAGCCGAGACGGACAGGGAAATTCACCCCTCCACTTT.

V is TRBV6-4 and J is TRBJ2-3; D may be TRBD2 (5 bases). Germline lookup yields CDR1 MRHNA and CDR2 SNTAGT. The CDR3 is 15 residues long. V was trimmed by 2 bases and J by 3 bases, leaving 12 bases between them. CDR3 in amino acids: CASSDRASGTDTQYF. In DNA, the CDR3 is TGTGCCAGCAGTGACAGGGCCAGCGGAACAGATACGCAGTATTTT.

The CDR3 sequence is CASSLFGTSGSWETQYF. The CDR3 DNA is TGTGCCAGCAGCCTCTTTGGGACTAGCGGGAGTTGGGAGACCCAGTACTTC. The chain joins TRBV14 to TRBJ2-5; TRBD2 matches 14 bases. After removal of 4 bases from V and 5 bases from J, the junction contained 9 bases not matched to a gene. This CDR3 has 17 residues. Germline-derived CDR1 and CDR2 are SGHDN and FVKESK. Full variable domain (rest looked up from reference TRBV14 and TRBJ2-5): EAGVTQFPSHSVIEKGQTVTLRCDPISGHDNLYWYRRVMGKEIKFLLHFVKESKQDESGMPNNRFLAERTGGTYSTLKVQPAELEDSGVYFCASSLFGTSGSWETQYFGPGTRLLVL.

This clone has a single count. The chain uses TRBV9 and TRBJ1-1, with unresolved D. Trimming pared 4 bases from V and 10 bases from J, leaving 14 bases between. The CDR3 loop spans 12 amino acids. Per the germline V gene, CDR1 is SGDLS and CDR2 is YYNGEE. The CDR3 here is CASSPQELVAFF. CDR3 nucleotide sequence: TGTGCCAGCAGCCCCCAAGAGCTTGTAGCTTTCTTT.